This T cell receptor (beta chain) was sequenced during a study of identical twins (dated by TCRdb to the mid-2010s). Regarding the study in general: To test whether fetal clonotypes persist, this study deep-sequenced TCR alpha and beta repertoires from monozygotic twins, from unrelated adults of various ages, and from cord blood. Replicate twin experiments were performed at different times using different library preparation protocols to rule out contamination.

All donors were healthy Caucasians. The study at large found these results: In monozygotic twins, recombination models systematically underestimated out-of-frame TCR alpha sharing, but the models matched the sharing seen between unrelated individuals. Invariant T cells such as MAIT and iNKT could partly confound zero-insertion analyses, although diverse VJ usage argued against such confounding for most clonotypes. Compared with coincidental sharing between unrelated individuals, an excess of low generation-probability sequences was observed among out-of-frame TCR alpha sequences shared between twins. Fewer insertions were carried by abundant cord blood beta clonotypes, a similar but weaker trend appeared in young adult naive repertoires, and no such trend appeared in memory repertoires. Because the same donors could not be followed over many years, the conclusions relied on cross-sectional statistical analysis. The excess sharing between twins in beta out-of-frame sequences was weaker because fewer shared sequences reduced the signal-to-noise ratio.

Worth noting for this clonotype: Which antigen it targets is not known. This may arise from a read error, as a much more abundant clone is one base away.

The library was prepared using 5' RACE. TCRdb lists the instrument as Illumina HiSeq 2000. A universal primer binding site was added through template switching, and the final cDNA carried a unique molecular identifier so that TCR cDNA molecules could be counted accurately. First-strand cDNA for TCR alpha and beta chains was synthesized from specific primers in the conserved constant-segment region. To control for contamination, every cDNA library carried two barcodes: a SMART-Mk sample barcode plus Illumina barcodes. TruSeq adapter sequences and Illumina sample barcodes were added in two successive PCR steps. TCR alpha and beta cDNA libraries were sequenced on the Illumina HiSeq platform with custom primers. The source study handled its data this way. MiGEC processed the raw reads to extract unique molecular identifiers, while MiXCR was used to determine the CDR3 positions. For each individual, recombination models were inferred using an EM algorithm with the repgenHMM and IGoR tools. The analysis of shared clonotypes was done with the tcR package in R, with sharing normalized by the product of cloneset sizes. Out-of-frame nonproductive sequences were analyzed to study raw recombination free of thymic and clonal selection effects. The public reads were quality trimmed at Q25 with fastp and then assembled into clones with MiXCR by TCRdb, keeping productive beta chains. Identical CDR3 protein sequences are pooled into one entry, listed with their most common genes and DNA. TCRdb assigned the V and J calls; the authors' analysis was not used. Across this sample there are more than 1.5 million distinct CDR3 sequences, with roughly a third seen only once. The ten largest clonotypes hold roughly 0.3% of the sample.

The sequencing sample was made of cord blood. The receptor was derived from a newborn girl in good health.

The CDR3 here reads CASSPPRTGGPYNEQFF. The nucleotide sequence reads TGTGCCAGCAGTCCTCCTCGGACTGGCGGGCCCTACAATGAGCAGTTCTTC. The chain uses TRBV6-6 and TRBJ2-1; TRBD2 is a weak D gene call, 5 bases matching. Deletion took 5 bases off V and 2 bases off J, with a span of 19 bases between the germline ends. According to the germline V gene (reference sequence), CDR1 reads MNHNY and CDR2 reads SVGAGI. Measured from the cysteine to the phenylalanine, the CDR3 is 17 residues long. Kept here is only the CDR3 DNA, which spans 51 bases and is read in frame from base 1.